This T cell receptor beta chain was recorded in a study of T cell changes during pregnancy in multiple sclerosis. Clones were read by immunoSEQ multiplex PCR, and TCRdb kept only the in-frame ones, dropping some. Seen here are about 51,000 clones, 94% observed once, and the top ten hold 0.55% to 0.75%. Per germline, CDR1 SGHTA and CDR2 FQGNSA. The CDR3 contains 11 residues. V was trimmed by 7 bases and J by 1 base, leaving 3 bases between them. The chain uses TRBV7-2 and TRBJ2-3; no firm D call. Sample: CD4+ T cells from peripheral blood mononuclear cells, taken in the second trimester of pregnancy. The receptor was isolated from a female donor with multiple sclerosis, enrolled in a pregnancy study. The CDR3 DNA reads TGTGCCAGCACGGGCACAGATACGCAGTATTTT. This translates into CASTGTDTQYF.